This is a list of T cell receptor beta chains from one sample in a study of tumor-infiltrating lymphocytes in localized non-small cell lung cancer. Profiling relied on immunoSEQ multiplex PCR, and the TCRdb table lists in-frame clones only, not all of them. The table includes around 6,500 clones, over 75% detected once. Sequenced: lung tumor tissue. Receptors were obtained from a human donor with non-small cell lung cancer. CDR3s include the opening cysteine and the closing phenylalanine or tryptophan. The D gene is left open where the match is weak. Where a row states a size, it is once, few, many or the class of an expanded clone; other rows omit it.

d_call j_call v_call clone_size cdr3_nt cdr3_aa
. TRBJ1-4 TRBV5-5 . TGTGCCAGCAGCTTGGGCGGGATTCCTAATGAAAAACTGTTTTTT CASSLGGIPNEKLFF
TRBD1 TRBJ1-1 TRBV29-1 . TGCAGCGCCGCGCCGGGACAGGGCTCAGAAGCTTTCTTT CSAAPGQGSEAFF
TRBD1 TRBJ2-7 TRBV14 . TGTGCCAGCAGCCCCCAAGGACAGGGCATCTACGAGCAGTACTTC CASSPQGQGIYEQYF
TRBD1 TRBJ1-3 TRBV11-2 few TGTGCCAGCAGCCCCGAGACAGGGGGAAACACCATATATTTT CASSPETGGNTIYF
. TRBJ1-1 TRBV7-2 . TGTGCCAGCAGCTTAGCCCCAGGGGACACTGAAGCTTTCTTT CASSLAPGDTEAFF
. TRBJ1-2 TRBV2 . TGTGCCAGCAGTGAAAACAGGGCGGAAACTGGCTACACCTTC CASSENRAETGYTF
. TRBJ1-2 TRBV5-1 medium-sized TGCGCCAGCAGCTTTGGCAGCTATTCCGCTTATGGCTACACCTTC CASSFGSYSAYGYTF
TRBD1 TRBJ2-7 TRBV7-8 . TGTGCCAGCAGCCCTCCGGGACAGGGGGCAAACGAGCAGTACTTC CASSPPGQGANEQYF
. TRBJ1-1 TRBV7-2 . TGTGCCAGCAGCTTAGAAGTAGGGGGATCGAACACTGAAGCTTTCTTT CASSLEVGGSNTEAFF
. TRBJ2-2 TRBV5-6 . TGTGCCAGCAGCTTGACCGGGACTGGATTCACCGGGGAGCTGTTTTTT CASSLTGTGFTGELFF
. TRBJ1-5 TRBV18 few TGTGCCAGCTCAACGGGTACCCCCTATGGGGGGGCCGGCAATCAGCCCCAGCATTTT CASSTGTPYGGAGNQPQHF
. TRBJ1-1 TRBV30 . TGTGCCTGGACCAGAAGGGGTACTGAAGCTTTCTTT CAWTRRGTEAFF
TRBD1 TRBJ2-7 TRBV10-3 large TGTGCCATCAGTGGCCCCACAGGGGACGAGCAGTACTTC CAISGPTGDEQYF
. TRBJ2-1 TRBV13 . TGTGCCAGCAGCTTACTGGGGGAGGAGGCCTACAATGAGCAGTTCTTC CASSLLGEEAYNEQFF
TRBD1 TRBJ1-3 TRBV6-1 . TGTGCCAGCAGTGAACATTTAACAGGGGGCGCAAACACCATATATTTT CASSEHLTGGANTIYF
. TRBJ2-7 TRBV18 . TGTGCCAGCTCACCGACGACGGACGGGCAGGAGCAGTACTTC CASSPTTDGQEQYF
. TRBJ1-1 TRBV5-6 . TGTGCCAGCAGCTTAAGAGGGATCACTGAAGCTTTCTTT CASSLRGITEAFF
. TRBJ1-3 TRBV7-2 . TGTGCCAGCAGCTTAGCGCAGGTTTCTGGAAACACCATATATTTT CASSLAQVSGNTIYF
TRBD2 TRBJ2-1 TRBV30 . TGTGCCTGGGAGACAATAGCGGGAGGCAATGAGCAGTTCTTC CAWETIAGGNEQFF
. TRBJ2-2 TRBV5-6 . TGTGCCAGCAGCTTGGGAAGGGCCGGGGAGCTGTTTTTT CASSLGRAGELFF
. TRBJ1-1 TRBV9 . TGTGCCAGCAGCGTAGATCACACTCCTAGTCCTGAAGCTTTCTTT CASSVDHTPSPEAFF
. TRBJ1-6 TRBV27 . TGTGCCAGCAGTTTTAACCCCAACAGGGCCTGGGCTTCACCCCTCCACTTT CASSFNPNRAWASPLHF
. TRBJ1-5 TRBV30 . TGTGCCTGGGGCACAGGGTCGAGGCAGCCCCAGCATTTT CAWGTGSRQPQHF
. TRBJ2-7 TRBV7-2 . TGTGCCAGCAGCTTAGGATGGACAGTCTACGAGCAGTACTTC CASSLGWTVYEQYF
. TRBJ1-6 TRBV5-1 few TGCGCCAGCAGCTTGGAGGTGGGGAGTAATTCACCCCTCCACTTT CASSLEVGSNSPLHF
TRBD2 TRBJ2-1 TRBV18 . TGTGCCAGCTCACTTTCCACGGCCGGGACTAGCGGGGTTGTTGAGCAGTTCTTC CASSLSTAGTSGVVEQFF
. TRBJ2-5 TRBV7-2 . TGTGCCAGCGGGGGGTCCTTGGGACAAGAGACCCAGTACTTC CASGGSLGQETQYF
TRBD1 TRBJ1-4 TRBV11-2 . TGTGCCAGCAGCCACAGGGGGAGGAATGAAAAACTGTTTTTT CASSHRGRNEKLFF
. TRBJ2-6 TRBV10-3 . TGTGCCATCAGTTGCTTTCTCTGTCAAAGTCGGGCCAACGTCCTGACTTTC CAISCFLCQSRANVLTF
TRBD2 TRBJ2-1 TRBV7-3 . TGTGCCAGCAGCCTCGGGACTAGCGGGGACAATGAGCAGTTCTTC CASSLGTSGDNEQFF
. TRBJ1-2 TRBV18 . TGTGCCAGCTCACCAAAGGAAATCTATGGCTACACCTTC CASSPKEIYGYTF
. TRBJ2-7 TRBV6-4 . TGTGCCAGCAGAAACGTCCCGGTCGAGCAGTACTTC CASRNVPVEQYF
. TRBJ2-2 TRBV18 . TGTGCCAGCTCACTAGGAAGTCCCGGGGAGCTGTTTTTT CASSLGSPGELFF
. TRBJ2-1 TRBV5-1 . TGCGCCAGTTACGACAGTCTAGGGAATGAGCAGTTCTTC CASYDSLGNEQFF
. TRBJ1-2 TRBV6-5 once TGTGCCAGCAGTCCAATGCAGGGCGATCATGGCTACACCTTC CASSPMQGDHGYTF
TRBD1 TRBJ2-3 TRBV5-1 . TGCGCCAGCAGCTTTGGACAGGGGGGGGCAGATACGCAGTATTTT CASSFGQGGADTQYF
. TRBJ1-2 TRBV30 few TGTGCCTGGAGTGTAAAACGGAACTATGGCTACACCTTC CAWSVKRNYGYTF
TRBD1 TRBJ1-5 TRBV6-1 . TGTGCCAGCAGTGGGGGACAGTTTAGCAATCAGCCCCAGCATTTT CASSGGQFSNQPQHF
. TRBJ1-1 TRBV6-5 . TGTGCCAGCAATCTGGGGTTAGGGAACACTGAAGCTTTCTTT CASNLGLGNTEAFF
TRBD1 TRBJ1-1 TRBV5-4 once TGTGCCAGCAGCTCCGGACAGGGAGAAGTTGGGCGGACTGAAGCTTTCTTT CASSSGQGEVGRTEAFF
. TRBJ2-1 TRBV27 . TGTGCCAGCCGCGCTGGGGGGACGTACTATGAGCAGTTCTTC CASRAGGTYYEQFF
. TRBJ2-7 TRBV6-1 . TGTGCCAGCCAAACCATTATAGGGGAGTCCTACGAGCAGTACTTC CASQTIIGESYEQYF
. TRBJ2-5 TRBV27 once TGTGCCAGCAGTTTGGTGGGCGGGGAGACCCAGTACTTC CASSLVGGETQYF
TRBD2 TRBJ2-2 TRBV29-1 . TGCAGCGTTGGGCTAGCGGGAGGAACCGGGGAGCTGTTTTTT CSVGLAGGTGELFF
TRBD1 TRBJ1-2 TRBV29-1 . TGCAGCGTTGAAGGAGGACAGGGGATATTTGATGGCTACACCTTC CSVEGGQGIFDGYTF